Listed below are T cell receptor beta chains from one sample, sequenced in a study of cytomegalovirus exposure and HLA in healthy donors. TCRdb's copy holds only in-frame clones and misses some; the assay was immunoSEQ multiplex PCR. Of 110,000 or so clones listed, roughly four fifths were seen once; the top ten hold 2.5%. The sample comprised PBMCs. Every receptor here comes from a woman aged 18-30 years in good health and CMV-seronegative. Both conserved end residues are part of each CDR3. D genes are given only for firm matches. Expanded clones are given a class, and other clones once, few, many or no size at all.

cdr3_nt: TGTGCCAGCAGCTTAGATTCCAGGGGGTTATCTATCTACGAGCAGTACTTC
cdr3_aa: CASSLDSRGLSIYEQYF
v_call: TRBV7-8
d_call: TRBD1
j_call: TRBJ2-7
clone_size: NA

cdr3_nt: TGTGCCAGCAGCCCGGACAGGGATACGCAGTATTTT
cdr3_aa: CASSPDRDTQYF
v_call: TRBV7-2
d_call: TRBD1
j_call: TRBJ2-3
clone_size: NA

cdr3_nt: TGTGCCAGCAGTGAAGCCGACAGCCCTGGAAACACCATATATTTT
cdr3_aa: CASSEADSPGNTIYF
v_call: TRBV2
d_call: NA
j_call: TRBJ1-3
clone_size: NA

cdr3_nt: TGCGCCAGCAGCTTGGCTGGAGGCCCGAACACCGGGGAGCTGTTTTTT
cdr3_aa: CASSLAGGPNTGELFF
v_call: TRBV5-1
d_call: NA
j_call: TRBJ2-2
clone_size: NA

cdr3_nt: TGTGCCAGCAGCTTAAGTGGACTGATTAATCAGCCCCAGCATTTT
cdr3_aa: CASSLSGLINQPQHF
v_call: TRBV11-2
d_call: NA
j_call: TRBJ1-5
clone_size: NA

cdr3_nt: TGTGCCAGCAGCTTAGGCGGTAATAGACCCTCCTACAATGAGCAGTTCTTC
cdr3_aa: CASSLGGNRPSYNEQFF
v_call: TRBV7-2
d_call: NA
j_call: TRBJ2-1
clone_size: NA

cdr3_nt: TGTGCCAGCAGCTCCGGGACAGGGCCTACGGGCGAGCAGTACTTC
cdr3_aa: CASSSGTGPTGEQYF
v_call: TRBV7-9
d_call: TRBD1
j_call: TRBJ2-7
clone_size: NA

cdr3_nt: TGTGCCAGCAGCTTGGGTCAGGGCAGTGAAAAACTGTTTTTT
cdr3_aa: CASSLGQGSEKLFF
v_call: TRBV5-8
d_call: NA
j_call: TRBJ1-4
clone_size: medium-sized

cdr3_nt: TGTGCCAGCAGCCAAGATCAGGGTGTGGAGGATACGCAGTATTTT
cdr3_aa: CASSQDQGVEDTQYF
v_call: TRBV4-2
d_call: NA
j_call: TRBJ2-3
clone_size: NA

cdr3_nt: TGTGCCAGCAGCTTGCCTGGACAGGGGGAGACCCAGTACTTC
cdr3_aa: CASSLPGQGETQYF
v_call: TRBV5-6
d_call: TRBD1
j_call: TRBJ2-5
clone_size: NA

cdr3_nt: TGTGCCAGCAGCCCACCCTGGGCCCCCCACGAGCAGTACTTC
cdr3_aa: CASSPPWAPHEQYF
v_call: TRBV11-3
d_call: NA
j_call: TRBJ2-7
clone_size: NA

cdr3_nt: TGTGCCAGCAGCTTAGTCGGTGGCACCGGGGAGCTGTTTTTT
cdr3_aa: CASSLVGGTGELFF
v_call: TRBV11-3
d_call: NA
j_call: TRBJ2-2
clone_size: NA

cdr3_nt: TGTGCCAGCAGCTCCGATGGGGCGGGAGATAGCAATCAGCCCCAGCATTTT
cdr3_aa: CASSSDGAGDSNQPQHF
v_call: TRBV7-9
d_call: NA
j_call: TRBJ1-5
clone_size: NA

cdr3_nt: TGCGCCAGCAGCTTGGCCCAGCGGGGGGGCCTCGATGAGCAGTTCTTC
cdr3_aa: CASSLAQRGGLDEQFF
v_call: TRBV5-1
d_call: TRBD2
j_call: TRBJ2-1
clone_size: NA

cdr3_nt: TGTGCCAGCAGCCCCCCGGGGAAGAGGCACACCGGGGAGCTGTTTTTT
cdr3_aa: CASSPPGKRHTGELFF
v_call: TRBV14
d_call: NA
j_call: TRBJ2-2
clone_size: once

cdr3_nt: TGTGCCAGCAGCCCCGGGGGGGAAGTTCACTATGGCTACACCTTC
cdr3_aa: CASSPGGEVHYGYTF
v_call: TRBV7-6
d_call: NA
j_call: TRBJ1-2
clone_size: NA

cdr3_nt: TGCGCCAGCAGCTTAGACGGGGGGGCAGGCAATGAGCAGTTCTTC
cdr3_aa: CASSLDGGAGNEQFF
v_call: TRBV5-1
d_call: TRBD2
j_call: TRBJ2-1
clone_size: once

cdr3_nt: TGTGCCAGCAGCTTGGAGCCTGGGACAGGCTCCTACGAGCAGTACTTC
cdr3_aa: CASSLEPGTGSYEQYF
v_call: TRBV5-4
d_call: TRBD1
j_call: TRBJ2-7
clone_size: NA

cdr3_nt: TGTGCCAGCAGTTTCGTCCGGACCGGGGAGCTGTTTTTT
cdr3_aa: CASSFVRTGELFF
v_call: TRBV28
d_call: NA
j_call: TRBJ2-2
clone_size: NA

cdr3_nt: TGCGCCAGCAGCAACAGGGACGGCGGGAGCTCCTACGAGCAGTACTTC
cdr3_aa: CASSNRDGGSSYEQYF
v_call: TRBV5-1
d_call: NA
j_call: TRBJ2-7
clone_size: NA

cdr3_nt: TGCGCCAGCAGCCGAGACAGGATGGAGACTGAAGCTTTCTTT
cdr3_aa: CASSRDRMETEAFF
v_call: TRBV5-1
d_call: NA
j_call: TRBJ1-1
clone_size: NA

cdr3_nt: TGTGCCAGCAGTTCCTATAGCGGGATGGGCTCCTACGAGCAGTACTTC
cdr3_aa: CASSSYSGMGSYEQYF
v_call: TRBV28
d_call: TRBD2
j_call: TRBJ2-7
clone_size: NA

cdr3_nt: TGTGCCAGCAGAGACAGGGTCAATGAGCAGTTCTTC
cdr3_aa: CASRDRVNEQFF
v_call: TRBV6-1
d_call: TRBD1
j_call: TRBJ2-1
clone_size: few

cdr3_nt: TGTGCCAGCAGTTTATCGTCGGGTCACTACACCTTC
cdr3_aa: CASSLSSGHYTF
v_call: TRBV28
d_call: NA
j_call: TRBJ1-2
clone_size: NA

cdr3_nt: TGTGCCAGCAGACCCCCTGGGCGGGGGGAGACCCAGTACTTC
cdr3_aa: CASRPPGRGETQYF
v_call: TRBV11-2
d_call: TRBD2
j_call: TRBJ2-5
clone_size: NA

cdr3_nt: TGTGCCAGCAGTCCACAGGGTACAACTAATGAAAAACTGTTTTTT
cdr3_aa: CASSPQGTTNEKLFF
v_call: TRBV27
d_call: NA
j_call: TRBJ1-4
clone_size: NA

cdr3_nt: TGTGCCAGCAGCTCCCTAATATGGGGACAGGGGGGATCCAAGGGTGAGCAGTTCTTC
cdr3_aa: CASSSLIWGQGGSKGEQFF
v_call: TRBV28
d_call: TRBD1
j_call: TRBJ2-1
clone_size: NA

cdr3_nt: TGTGCCAGCAGCCAAGCAGGGGGCGGATCAGTTCGAGCTTTCTTT
cdr3_aa: CASSQAGGGSVRAFF
v_call: TRBV14
d_call: TRBD1
j_call: TRBJ1-1
clone_size: few

cdr3_nt: TGTGCCAGTAGTAACAGCACTAACTATGGCTACACCTTC
cdr3_aa: CASSNSTNYGYTF
v_call: TRBV19
d_call: NA
j_call: TRBJ1-2
clone_size: NA

cdr3_nt: TGTGCCAGCAGCTTAGCCATCGTTGGAGGTGGGAACTACAATGAGCAGTTCTTC
cdr3_aa: CASSLAIVGGGNYNEQFF
v_call: TRBV7-9
d_call: NA
j_call: TRBJ2-1
clone_size: NA

cdr3_nt: TGTGCCAGCAGCTTAGAGGGAGCCAGAGGCTACACCTTC
cdr3_aa: CASSLEGARGYTF
v_call: TRBV7-2
d_call: NA
j_call: TRBJ1-2
clone_size: NA

cdr3_nt: TGTGCCAGCAGTTTGCAGGGGAAGCAGTTCTTC
cdr3_aa: CASSLQGKQFF
v_call: TRBV28
d_call: NA
j_call: TRBJ2-1
clone_size: NA

cdr3_nt: TGTGCCAGCAGCGAAACAGGGGTGTTCGAAGCTTTCTTT
cdr3_aa: CASSETGVFEAFF
v_call: TRBV2
d_call: TRBD1
j_call: TRBJ1-1
clone_size: once